This T cell receptor beta chain was captured by sequencing in a study of T cell responses to AZD1222 COVID-19 vaccine (dated by TCRdb to the early 2020s). In terms of the full investigation: TCR sequencing was performed for 230 to 250 trial participants, of whom 207 were given two doses of AZD1222 and 26 were given two doses of MenACWY control vaccine. Trial participants were enrolled by age into subgroups of 18-55, 56-69 and 70-plus years, and around 150, 29 and 61 TCR-sequenced participants, respectively, were included in these subgroups.

The CDR3 regions of human TCRbeta chains were analyzed by immunosequencing. In the source study's methods: TCRs in the repertoires were matched against a reference library of SARS-CoV-2-specific TCRs that had been generated with the MIRA antigen-specificity platform. Breadth was defined as the fraction of unique TCRs that were SARS-CoV-2-associated. Depth was defined as the fraction of total T cells that were SARS-CoV-2-associated. Using the MIRA data, each spike-specific TCR was assigned both to the spike region to which the TCR was reactive and to a CD4 or CD8 class. Log10-transformed breadth and depth values were compared by one-way ANOVA with Sidak's multiple comparisons tests. Sourced from immuneACCESS, this table was stored by TCRdb with only in-frame sequences that have V and J called. A share of the clones is absent; for the studies checked, an unresolved V gene accounts for under half, and the remainder has no known explanation. D and trimming were read from the DNA, whereas the V and J calls and clone size are those reported in that table. This sample holds around 150,000 clones; approximately 90% were observed only once. The ten largest clones take up 3% to 4% of the sample.

What the research found in general, with its limitations: Reportedly, close to half of the unique spike-specific TCRs recognized epitopes lying outside the regions that are mutated in the B.1.351 and B.1.1.7 variants. Conclusions about previously exposed vaccinees are limited because only five to seven AZD1222 recipients were SARS-CoV-2 seropositive at baseline. Because no day 14 peak-response samples were available, repertoires were characterized only after the peak T cell response. A significant rise in spike-specific TCR breadth and depth was observed after two AZD1222 doses relative to day 0 and relative to MenACWY recipients. Participants were mostly white British and included more females than males, and it was suggested by the authors that clonal diversity may have been underestimated. In the small 56-69-year group, the increase in depth fell short of significance, most likely because of low power. The vaccine-associated CD4 TCRs covered the entire spike protein, and the dominant responses fell in regions 160-218 and 743-854.

Concerning this clone: The clone's antigen remains unknown. No base quality information exists; no much larger clone differs at one position.

In the paper's terms, the time point label means: baseline before first vaccination. The sample's treatment or condition label, in plain terms: meningococcal conjugate vaccine given as trial control. Vaccinee samples came from UK trials COV001 and COV002, including a single-blind randomized controlled phase 2/3 trial of AZD1222 (ChAdOx1 nCoV-19) in healthy adults. For TCRbeta chain sequencing, PBMC samples were collected from trial participants at day 0 and at day 28 after the second dose. The TCR was taken from an adult in good health. The starting material was peripheral blood, obtained on day 0 of MenACWY control vaccination.

CDR3 loop: CASSTDPDEKLFF. The DNA is TGTGCCAGTAGTACCGATCCTGACGAAAAACTGTTTTTT. Recombination linked TRBV19 to TRBJ1-4, with the D gene not confidently named. Cut back by 4 bases and 8 bases, the V and J ends lie 11 bases apart. CDR3 length: 13 amino acids, cysteine to phenylalanine. Just CDR3 DNA is preserved here, 39 bases in frame from base 1. Sequences LNHDA (CDR1) and SQIVND (CDR2) are obtained from the germline V gene (reference sequence).